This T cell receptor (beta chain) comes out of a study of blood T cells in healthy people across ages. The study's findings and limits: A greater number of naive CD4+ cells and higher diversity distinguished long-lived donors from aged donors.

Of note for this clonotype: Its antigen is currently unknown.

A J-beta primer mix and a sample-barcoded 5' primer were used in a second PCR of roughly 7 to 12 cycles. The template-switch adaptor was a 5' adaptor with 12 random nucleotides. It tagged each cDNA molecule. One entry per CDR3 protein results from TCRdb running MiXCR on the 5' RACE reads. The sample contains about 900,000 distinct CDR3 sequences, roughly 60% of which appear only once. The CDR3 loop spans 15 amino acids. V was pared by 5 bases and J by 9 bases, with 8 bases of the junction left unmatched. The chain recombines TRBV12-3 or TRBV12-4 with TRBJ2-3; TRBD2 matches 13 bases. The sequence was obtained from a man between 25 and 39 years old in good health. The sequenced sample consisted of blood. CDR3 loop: CASSGGTSGVPTQYF. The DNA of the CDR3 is TGTGCCAGCAGTGGGGGGACTAGCGGGGTACCAACGCAGTATTTT.